These 19 T cell receptor beta chains share one sample of origin, sequenced in a study of blood T cell repertoires in COVID-19. Measured with immunoSEQ multiplex PCR; TCRdb has only the in-frame clones, and not every one. There are tens of thousands of clones in the sample; about 76% occur only once, and around 27% lies in the top ten. The sample consisted of peripheral blood. The receptors here all came from a woman older than 75 with active or convalescent COVID-19.

The chain links TRBV6-5 to TRBJ2-5; D is possibly TRBD1 (6 bases). The V and J ends lost 0 bases and 3 bases respectively, with 8 bases between them. The CDR3 sequence is 14 residues long. Germline CDR1 MNHEY, CDR2 SVGAGI. The CDR3 DNA follows: TGTGCCAGCAGTTACTCGGGGACAAAAGAGACCCAGTACTTC. The encoded protein is CASSYSGTKETQYF.

This clone was detected only a few times. The chain employs TRBV27 and TRBJ1-5; D may be TRBD1 (6 bases). The CDR3 length is 15 residues. V was trimmed by 5 bases and J by 6 bases, leaving 17 bases between them. The V gene's germline CDR1 is MNHEY and CDR2 SMNVEV (reference sequence). This chain's CDR3 is CASSPRGGQGQPQHF. The CDR3 bases are TGTGCCAGCAGTCCCCGGGGGGGGCAGGGTCAGCCCCAGCATTTT.

This clone was observed a few times. The rearrangement links TRBV28 to TRBJ2-1; 7 bases are a match to TRBD2. CDR3 length equals 16 residues. In germline, CDR1 is MDHEN, CDR2 SYDVKM. J lost 4 bases, V lost 7 bases, and 13 bases had no gene match. The DNA for the CDR3 is TGTGCCAGCACCGGACTAGTAAATTCGGGGTACAATGAGCAGTTCTTC. As protein: CASTGLVNSGYNEQFF.

The V gene is TRBV5-6, the J gene TRBJ1-6, with D possibly matching TRBD1 (6 bases). Germline V gene lookup returns CDR1 SGHDT and CDR2 YYEEEE. This CDR3 is 15 amino acids long. With 7 bases removed from V and 9 bases from J, the gap between germline ends came to 20 bases. CDR3: CASRRGHGVSSPLHF. Here the CDR3 DNA reads TGTGCCAGCCGAAGGGGACACGGGGTGAGTTCACCCCTCCACTTT.

V is TRBV11-2 and J is TRBJ2-5, with TRBD2 identical over 11 bases. Losses at the gene ends were 1 base for V and 4 bases for J; bases not matched to a gene: 5. This CDR3 spans 16 amino acids. Per the germline V gene, CDR1 is SGHAT and CDR2 is FQNNGV. DNA for the CDR3: TGTGCCAGCAGCTTAGTAGGCGGGACTAGCGGAGAGACCCAGTACTTC. Translated: CASSLVGGTSGETQYF.

The chain joins TRBV19 to TRBJ1-2; TRBD1 aligns across 8 bases. CDR1 LNHDA and CDR2 SQIVND come from the germline V gene (reference sequence). V trimming: 3 bases; J trimming: 0 bases; junction bases outside the gene matches: 12. The CDR3 loop spans 18 amino acids. The CDR3: CASSIFGQGRVTNYGYTF. The CDR3 DNA reads TGTGCCAGTAGTATCTTCGGACAGGGTCGAGTGACTAACTATGGCTACACCTTC.

The chain employs TRBV7-5 and TRBJ1-5; TRBD1, as called in the table, went unchecked against the DNA. TRBV7-5 is classified as a pseudogene. CDR3 length equals 14 residues. The CDR3 here is CARSSDRGSQPQHF. In DNA, the CDR3 is TGTGCCAGAAGCTCTGACAGGGGAAGTCAGCCCCAGCATTTT.

The rearrangement links TRBV5-1 to TRBJ1-4; the match to TRBD1 covers 9 bases. Germline-derived CDR1 and CDR2 are SGHRS and YFSETQ. The CDR3 sequence is 14 residues long. The trim removed 4 bases at V and 5 bases at J, leaving 3 bases unmatched. The CDR3, as DNA: TGCGCCAGCAGCATTGACAGGGGGAATGAAAAACTGTTTTTT. It encodes CASSIDRGNEKLFF. Together with reference TRBV5-1 and TRBJ1-4, the CDR3 gives the full variable domain: KAGVTQTPRYLIKTRGQQVTLSCSPISGHRSVSWYQQTPGQGLQFLFEYFSETQRNKGNFPGRFSGRQFSNSRSEMNVSTLELGDSALYLCASSIDRGNEKLFFGSGTQLSVL.

The sample holds a few counts of this clone. This sequence joins TRBV6-4 and TRBJ2-2, with D hard to call. CDR3 length: 13 residues. Germline V gene sequence: CDR1 MRHNA, CDR2 SNTAGT. Trimming stripped 2 bases from V and 5 bases from J, with 6 bases between. In DNA form, the CDR3 reads TGTGCCAGCAGTGACGAGGATACCGGGGAGCTGTTTTTT. This encodes CASSDEDTGELFF.

The gene calls are TRBV19 and TRBJ2-2, with D tentatively TRBD1 (6 bases). The ends were cut back, 4 bases at V and 4 bases at J, with 13 bases in the middle. CDR3 length: 15 amino acids. The germline gives CDR1 LNHDA, CDR2 SQIVND (reference sequence). In nucleotides, the CDR3 is TGTGCCAGTAGTACCGGGACAAGGAGCACCGGGGAGCTGTTTTTT. As protein: CASSTGTRSTGELFF.

The chain couples TRBV28 to TRBJ1-4, with TRBD1 identical over 9 bases. With V trimmed by 5 bases and J by 3 bases, 4 bases remained unmatched. The CDR3 length is 15 residues. Germline V gene lookup returns CDR1 MDHEN and CDR2 SYDVKM. The CDR3 spells CASSSRDRANEKLFF. DNA of the CDR3: TGTGCCAGCAGTAGCCGGGACAGGGCTAATGAAAAACTGTTTTTT.

The V and J genes are TRBV6-6 and TRBJ2-2, with D perhaps matching TRBD1 (6 bases). Germline V gives CDR1 MNHNY, CDR2 SVGAGI (reference sequence). V was pared by 6 bases and J by 2 bases, with 10 bases between. CDR3 length equals 14 residues. In nucleotides, the CDR3 is TGTGCCAGCAGGATCGGGACAAACACCGGGGAGCTGTTTTTT. Translated: CASRIGTNTGELFF.

V and J are TRBV24-1 and TRBJ1-2; TRBD1 matches 10 bases. The V gene end was trimmed by 6 bases and the J gene end by 3 bases; junction bases not matched to a gene: 6. Germline loops: CDR1 KGHDR, CDR2 SFDVKD. The CDR3 has 15 amino acids. The CDR3 protein is CATSPGTGEDYGYTF. For the CDR3, the DNA is TGTGCCACCAGTCCCGGGACAGGGGAGGACTATGGCTACACCTTC.

This chain links TRBV13 with TRBJ1-4; TRBD1 might be the D (5 bases). This CDR3 spans 14 amino acids. V was shortened by 0 bases and J by 7 bases, with 9 bases between the two germline ends. The germline V gene encodes CDR1 PRHDT and CDR2 FYEKMQ (reference sequence). CDR3 residues: CASSLGGLGEKLFF. CDR3 sequence (DNA): TGTGCCAGCAGCTTAGGGGGGCTTGGTGAAAAACTGTTTTTT.

The rearrangement joins TRBV4-3 to TRBJ2-2; 9 bases are shared with TRBD2. This CDR3 spans 18 amino acids. J lost 7 bases, V lost 4 bases, and 16 bases had no gene match. The germline V gene has CDR1 LGHNA and CDR2 YSLEER. The CDR3, as DNA: TGCGCCAGCAGCCGCCTATTACCTTCTAGCGGGGACGGCGGGGAGCTGTTTTTT. Its protein product is CASSRLLPSSGDGGELFF.

The CDR3 DNA sequence: TGTGCCAGCAGCCCGGTAGGGGGGGCGGAGACCCAGTACTTC. It is translated as CASSPVGGAETQYF. J is TRBJ2-5 and V is TRBV7-9, with D tentatively TRBD2 (7 bases). This CDR3 contains 14 residues. The germline V and J ends were trimmed by 5 bases and 5 bases, with 15 bases remaining between them. Germline CDR1 is SEHNR and CDR2 is FQNEAQ (reference sequence).

This clone occurred once. V is TRBV7-2 and J is TRBJ1-4; D call uncertain. The germline V gene encodes CDR1 SGHTA and CDR2 FQGNSA. This CDR3 is built from 13 residues. Trimming removed 5 bases at V and 3 bases at J, with 7 bases between. CDR3 in amino acids: CASSNAPNEKLFF. The DNA for the CDR3 is TGTGCCAGCAGCAATGCGCCTAATGAAAAACTGTTTTTT. The full variable domain, rest sourced from reference TRBV7-2 and TRBJ1-4, is GAGVSQSPSNKVTEKGKDVELRCDPISGHTALYWYRQSLGQGLEFLIYFQGNSAPDKSGLPSDRFSAERTGGSVSTLTIQRTQQEDSAVYLCASSNAPNEKLFFGSGTQLSVL.

J is TRBJ1-6 and V is TRBV7-6; 7 bases fit TRBD1. The CDR3 loop spans 15 amino acids. Germline V gives CDR1 SGHVS, CDR2 FNYEAQ. The V gene end was trimmed by 4 bases and the J gene end by 7 bases; junction bases not matched to a gene: 7. CDR3 sequence reads: CASSSTGSGNSPLHF. CDR3 coding DNA: TGTGCCAGCAGCTCGACAGGGTCTGGCAATTCACCCCTCCACTTT.

CDR3 in amino acids: CASSGSSGLPSETQYF. The DNA for the CDR3 is TGTGCCAGCAGTGGGAGTTCCGGACTACCCTCGGAGACGCAGTATTTT. The V gene is TRBV6-2 or TRBV6-3, the J gene TRBJ2-3; possibly TRBD2 for D (6 bases). Per the germline V gene, CDR1 is MNHEY and CDR2 is SVGEGT. Between the trimmed V and J ends, which lost 5 bases and 9 bases, there was a span of 24 bases. The length of the CDR3 is 16 residues.